Described below is a single T cell receptor (beta chain) sequence and its context. The data are from a study of cytomegalovirus exposure and HLA in healthy donors. This PCR relied on a set of 60 Vbeta primers and 13 Jbeta primers. Measured with immunoSEQ multiplex PCR; TCRdb has only the in-frame clones, and not every one. The data show some 120,000 clones, with 81% seen just once and about 1.7% held by the top ten. The V and J ends lost 2 bases and 8 bases, in that order; junction bases with no gene match: 12. Looked up from germline, CDR1 is SGDLS and CDR2 is YYNGEE. This CDR3 spans 17 amino acids. Source material: PBMCs. V gene TRBV9 combines with J gene TRBJ2-1; TRBD2 agrees at 11 bases. This receptor was identified in a man younger than 30 in good health and CMV-seronegative. The chain's CDR3 is CASSVDLLAGVKHEQFF. Here the CDR3 DNA reads TGTGCCAGCAGCGTGGATTTACTAGCGGGGGTCAAGCATGAGCAGTTCTTC.